The T cell receptor beta chain described here comes from a study of cytomegalovirus exposure and HLA in healthy donors. Study-wide context: Among a few hundred genotyped donors, approximately 80% fell in the Caucasian-associated ancestry cluster.

Study results and caveats: Equally common other TCR beta chains were less clonally expanded than HLA-associated ones, a later analysis found.

There are 13 residues in the CDR3. The germline gives CDR1 SNHLY, CDR2 FYNNEI. V lost 8 bases, J lost 8 bases, and 9 bases stayed unmatched. The study ran its PCR with 60 Vbeta and 13 Jbeta primers. Libraries were prepared by immunoSEQ multiplex PCR; TCRdb keeps only in-frame clonotypes and omits some of them. The sample records around 130,000 clones, roughly three quarters being singletons. The table lists this clone with a few counts. Its antigen is not identified. The receptor was isolated from a woman in her forties in good health and CMV-seronegative. The genes are TRBV2 and TRBJ2-1; 7 nucleotides line up with TRBD2. Sequencing was performed on PBMCs. CDR3 nucleotides: TGTGCCAGCGTAAAGACTAGCACCTATGAGCAGTTCTTC. This translates into CASVKTSTYEQFF.